This TCR beta chain derives from a study of cytomegalovirus exposure and HLA in healthy donors. Looking at the study overall: Earlier findings included roughly 120 million unique TCR beta sequences obtained from some 180 million T cells. Study-level findings and limits: Apparent HLA restriction characterized most CMV-associated TCR beta chains in a later analysis. Most of the TCR beta V segments (in an earlier analysis) were productive either about 87% or about 30% of the time.

Deletions cut 0 bases from V and 4 bases from J, with 10 bases between. Germline lookup yields CDR1 SGHRS and CDR2 YFSETQ. The CDR3 loop spans 15 amino acids. Use of 60 Vbeta and 13 Jbeta primers characterized the PCR. Generated by immunoSEQ multiplex PCR, the TCRdb table keeps only in-frame clones and is missing some. The sample has 220,000 or so clones, approximately 70% seen once. This clone came up a few times. Antigen specificity is unknown. This chain uses TRBV5-1 with TRBJ2-2; D is undetermined. The source is a woman in her 30s in good health and CMV-seronegative. Sample: PBMCs. This CDR3 is CASSLEAMSTGELFF. DNA of the CDR3: TGCGCCAGCAGCTTGGAAGCCATGTCCACCGGGGAGCTGTTTTTT. Looking up the rest from reference TRBV5-1 and TRBJ2-2 gives the full variable domain: KAGVTQTPRYLIKTRGQQVTLSCSPISGHRSVSWYQQTPGQGLQFLFEYFSETQRNKGNFPGRFSGRQFSNSRSEMNVSTLELGDSALYLCASSLEAMSTGELFFGEGSRLTVL.